The TCR beta chain described here comes from a study of blood T cell repertoires in COVID-19. The overall study: The analysed material was cDNA or gDNA that came from T cells, B-cell-depleted T cells, or PBMCs.

Assay used: immunoSEQ multiplex PCR; TCRdb lists only in-frame clones, some missing. This table has 55,000 to 80,000 clones, approximately 78% appearing once. J gave up 7 bases and V 4 bases, and 4 bases lay outside the gene matches. Germline lookup yields CDR1 SGHRS and CDR2 YFSETQ. CDR3 length: 13 residues. Sequencing input: peripheral blood. This clonotype originated in a man in his fifties or sixties with COVID-19, enrolled during active disease. The chain uses TRBV5-1 and TRBJ1-2; 10 bases align to TRBD1. CDR3 loop: CASSETGGTGYTF. CDR3 sequence (DNA): TGCGCCAGCAGCGAGACAGGGGGCACTGGCTACACCTTC.